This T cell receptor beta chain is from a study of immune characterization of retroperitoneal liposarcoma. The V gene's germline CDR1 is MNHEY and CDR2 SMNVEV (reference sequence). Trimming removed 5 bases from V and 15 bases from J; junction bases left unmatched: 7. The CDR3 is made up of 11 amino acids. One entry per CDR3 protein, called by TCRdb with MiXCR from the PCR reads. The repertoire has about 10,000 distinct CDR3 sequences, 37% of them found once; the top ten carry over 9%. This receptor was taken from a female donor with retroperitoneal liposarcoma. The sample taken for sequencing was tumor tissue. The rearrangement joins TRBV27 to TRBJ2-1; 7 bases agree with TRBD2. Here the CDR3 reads CASSELASLFF. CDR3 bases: TGTGCCAGCAGTGAACTAGCGTCCCTGTTCTTC.